The 19 T cell receptor beta chains in this list originate from one sample, sequenced in a study of T-cell memory formation after mild COVID-19 (dated by TCRdb to 2020 to 2022). The library was prepared using 5' RACE. For sequencing, an Illumina NovaSeq 6000 was employed. TCRdb itself trimmed the public reads at Q25 with fastp, ran MiXCR and retained productive beta chains. Under each unique CDR3 protein, matching rows form one entry showing the most common genes and DNA. This sample has roughly 150,000 distinct CDR3 sequences in its table, and around 13% of those were observed once. The biggest ten clones account for roughly 3.4% of the sample. Sample: PBMCs or a T cell subset sorted from them (not recorded which). These receptors were collected from a man between 18 and 35 years old who had mild COVID-19 (a few samples of this study predate the infection). The sample titles of this study are shuffled in the database, so cell type and time point are left out; the donor was told from shared clones.

In this sample, this clonotype turned up a few times. The gene calls are TRBV12-3 or TRBV12-4 and TRBJ1-3, with a tentative D call TRBD1 (5 bases). With 6 bases removed from V and 0 bases from J, the gap between germline ends came to 9 bases. This CDR3 region has 14 residues. The CDR3 nucleotides are TGTGCCAGCAGCCGGGGCCTCTCTGGAAACACCATATATTTT. Translation: CASSRGLSGNTIYF.

The chain uses TRBV7-2 and TRBJ1-5; TRBD1 aligns across 8 bases. The CDR3 has 16 amino acids. Germline-derived CDR1 and CDR2 are SGHTA and FQGNSA. J lost 3 bases, V lost 0 bases, and 4 bases had no gene match. The CDR3 region has the DNA TGTGCCAGCAGCTTAGCGGCAGGGGGCAACAATCAGCCCCAGCATTTT. This gives the protein CASSLAAGGNNQPQHF. Full variable domain (outside the CDR3, taken from reference TRBV7-2 and TRBJ1-5): GAGVSQSPSNKVTEKGKDVELRCDPISGHTALYWYRQSLGQGLEFLIYFQGNSAPDKSGLPSDRFSAERTGGSVSTLTIQRTQQEDSAVYLCASSLAAGGNNQPQHFGDGTRLSIL.

This clonotype showed up just a few times. The V gene is TRBV27, the J gene TRBJ1-3; 7 bases align to TRBD1. The trim removed 6 bases at V and 4 bases at J, leaving 9 bases unmatched. The CDR3 is 15 amino acids. Germline lookup yields CDR1 MNHEY and CDR2 SMNVEV (reference sequence). The CDR3: CASRRAQGLGNTIYF. Written as DNA, the CDR3 is TGTGCCAGCAGACGGGCACAGGGGTTAGGAAACACCATATATTTT.

This clonotype was seen more than once but under ten times. The chain carries TRBV10-3 and TRBJ1-5, with TRBD1 matching 9 bases. The CDR3 runs to 14 residues. J was trimmed by 6 bases and V by 6 bases; bases with no gene match: 6. The germline gives CDR1 ENHRY, CDR2 SYGVKD. CDR3: CAISRDRETQPQHF. In DNA form, the CDR3 reads TGTGCCATCAGCAGGGACAGGGAGACTCAGCCCCAGCATTTT.

This clonotype was recorded a few times. The chain links TRBV5-4 to TRBJ2-1; D is ambiguous. Trimming cost V 0 bases and J 3 bases, with 13 bases left between them. CDR1 SGHNT and CDR2 YYREEE come from the germline V gene (reference sequence). This CDR3 has 16 residues. The CDR3 sequence is CASSLGIQAVYNEQFF. CDR3 DNA: TGTGCCAGCAGCTTGGGGATTCAGGCAGTCTACAATGAGCAGTTCTTC.

The rearrangement links TRBV29-1 to TRBJ2-6; no clear D. There are 16 residues in the CDR3. From germline, CDR1 is SQVTM and CDR2 ANQGSEA. Between the trimmed V and J ends, which lost 4 bases and 0 bases, there was a span of 13 bases. In nucleotides, the CDR3 is TGCAGCGTTGTTGGTACAGATTACTCTGGGGCCAACGTCCTGACTTTC. This translates into CSVVGTDYSGANVLTF.

In its sample, this clonotype was seen a few times. V is TRBV20-1 and J is TRBJ1-4; D gene ambiguous. The V gene's germline CDR1 is DFQATT and CDR2 SNEGSKA (reference sequence). This CDR3 is 14 amino acids long. V shed 0 bases and J shed 5 bases, with 10 bases lying between them. In DNA form, the CDR3 reads TGCAGTGCTAGAGATCCCAGAACCAATGAAAAACTGTTTTTT. This translates into CSARDPRTNEKLFF.

V is TRBV2 and J is TRBJ2-7; D is unresolved. The germline CDR1 and CDR2 sequences are SNHLY and FYNNEI. Trimming removed 1 base at V and 6 bases at J, with 10 bases between. The CDR3 length is 13 residues. The CDR3 nucleotides read TGTGCCAGCAGTGAAGAGAGCCTCACCGAGCAGTACGTC. The encoded protein is CASSEESLTEQYV.

This clonotype was seen repeatedly, ten times or more. The chain employs TRBV7-2 and TRBJ2-3; the D call may be TRBD1 or TRBD2 (5 bases each). Germline V gives CDR1 SGHTA, CDR2 FQGNSA. The CDR3 is 14 residues long. V was trimmed by 5 bases and J by 4 bases, leaving 13 bases between them. The CDR3 sequence is CASSPNGAPDTQYF. CDR3 nucleotide sequence: TGTGCCAGCAGCCCCAACGGGGCGCCAGATACGCAGTATTTT.

This clonotype was seen repeatedly, ten times or more. The chain joins TRBV7-3 to TRBJ2-5, with a tentative D call TRBD2 (5 bases). V was pared by 5 bases and J by 4 bases, with 5 bases between. Germline values: CDR1 SGHTA, CDR2 FQGTGA. This CDR3 has 11 amino acids. The CDR3 DNA sequence: TGTGCCAGCAGCGCGGGAGAGACCCAGTACTTC. Protein: CASSAGETQYF.

The rearrangement links TRBV20-1 to TRBJ1-6; TRBD1 is a possible D gene (5 bases). With 3 bases removed from V and 8 bases from J, the gap between germline ends came to 11 bases. The CDR3 is 13 amino acids. The germline V gene encodes CDR1 DFQATT and CDR2 SNEGSKA (reference sequence). The CDR3 reads CSASSGYDSPLHF. CDR3 nucleotide sequence: TGCAGTGCTAGTTCAGGGTACGATTCACCCCTCCACTTT.

The rearrangement uses TRBV9 and TRBJ1-6; tentatively, D is TRBD1 (6 bases). The V and J ends lost 4 bases and 5 bases respectively, with 10 bases between them. CDR3 length: 14 amino acids. Germline assignment: CDR1 SGDLS and CDR2 YYNGEE. CDR3 loop: CASSPQGNNSPLHF. In DNA form, the CDR3 reads TGTGCCAGCAGCCCTCAGGGGAATAATTCACCCCTCCACTTT.

This clonotype was picked up a small number of times. The chain has TRBV10-3 and TRBJ2-2; D not resolved. CDR3 length: 11 amino acids. Germline values: CDR1 ENHRY, CDR2 SYGVKD. The germline V and J ends were trimmed by 2 bases and 7 bases, with 2 bases remaining between them. The CDR3 DNA follows: TGTGCCATCAGTGAGGGCGGGGAGCTGTTTTTT. Its protein product is CAISEGGELFF.

The J gene is TRBJ2-5, the V gene TRBV20-1; D gene ambiguous. V shed 4 bases and J shed 2 bases, with 14 bases lying between them. Germline V gene lookup returns CDR1 DFQATT and CDR2 SNEGSKA (reference sequence). The CDR3 is 14 amino acids. The CDR3 DNA reads TGCAGTGCTAACCGAGAGAGCTATCAAGAGACCCAGTACTTC. This gives the protein CSANRESYQETQYF.

This clonotype was picked up a small number of times. This chain connects TRBV6-1 to TRBJ1-3; D possibly corresponds to TRBD1 (5 bases). The germline V gene encodes CDR1 MNHNS and CDR2 SASEGT. The CDR3 extends over 15 amino acids. Trimming removed 4 bases at V and 0 bases at J, with 10 bases between. CDR3 coding DNA: TGTGCCAGCAGTGGGGGGATGCTCTCTGGAAACACCATATATTTT. Translation gives CASSGGMLSGNTIYF.

V usage is TRBV5-1 and J usage is TRBJ2-3; possible D gene TRBD2, 7 bases. Germline values: CDR1 SGHRS, CDR2 YFSETQ. Trimming removed 7 bases at V and 1 base at J, with 10 bases between. CDR3 size: 13 residues. The CDR3 protein is CASGGGGTDTQYF. CDR3 DNA sequence: TGCGCCAGCGGGGGGGGCGGCACAGATACGCAGTATTTT.

This clonotype was counted a few times. The V call is TRBV7-2, the J call TRBJ1-2; possible D gene TRBD1, 6 bases. Germline V gives CDR1 SGHTA, CDR2 FQGNSA. The V gene lost 2 bases and the J gene lost 3 bases, with 7 bases spanning the gap. This CDR3 has 13 amino acids. The CDR3 here is CASSLHRDYGYTF. CDR3 nucleotides: TGTGCCAGCAGCTTACACAGGGACTATGGCTACACCTTC.

In this sample, this clonotype turned up a few times. The chain employs TRBV12-3 or TRBV12-4 and TRBJ2-2, with no clear D. With 10 bases removed from V and 8 bases from J, the gap between germline ends came to 11 bases. There are 11 residues in the CDR3. The CDR3 reads CAMLKRGELFF. CDR3 DNA: TGTGCCATGCTCAAGAGGGGGGAGCTGTTTTTT.

The chain links TRBV12-3 or TRBV12-4 to TRBJ1-2; D remains ambiguous. This CDR3 has 13 residues. V shed 6 bases and J shed 2 bases, with 10 bases lying between them. In DNA form, the CDR3 reads TGTGCCAGCAGCTATCGGGCCAACTATGGCTACACCTTC. The encoded protein is CASSYRANYGYTF.